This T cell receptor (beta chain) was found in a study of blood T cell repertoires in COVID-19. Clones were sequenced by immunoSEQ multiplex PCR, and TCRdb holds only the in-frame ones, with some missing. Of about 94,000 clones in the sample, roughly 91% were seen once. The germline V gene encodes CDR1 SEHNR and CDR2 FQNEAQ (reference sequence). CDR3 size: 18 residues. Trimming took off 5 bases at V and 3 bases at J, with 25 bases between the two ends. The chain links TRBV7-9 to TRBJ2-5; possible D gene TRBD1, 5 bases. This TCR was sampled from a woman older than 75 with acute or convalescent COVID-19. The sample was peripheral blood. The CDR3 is CASSLFKGYQGIEETQYF. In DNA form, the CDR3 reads TGTGCCAGCAGCCTCTTCAAGGGGTATCAGGGAATCGAAGAGACCCAGTACTTC.